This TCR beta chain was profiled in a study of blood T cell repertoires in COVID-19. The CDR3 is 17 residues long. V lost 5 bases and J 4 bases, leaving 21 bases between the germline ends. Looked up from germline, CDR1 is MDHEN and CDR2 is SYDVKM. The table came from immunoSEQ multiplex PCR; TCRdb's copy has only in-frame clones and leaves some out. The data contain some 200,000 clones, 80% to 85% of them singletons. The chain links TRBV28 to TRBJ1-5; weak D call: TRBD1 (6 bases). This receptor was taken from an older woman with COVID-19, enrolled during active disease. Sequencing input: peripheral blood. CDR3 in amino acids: CASSVQERLRGNQPQHF. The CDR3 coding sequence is TGTGCCAGCAGTGTACAGGAGAGGCTGAGGGGGAATCAGCCCCAGCATTTT.